The rows below give T cell receptor beta chains drawn from one sample of a study of cytomegalovirus exposure and HLA in healthy donors. Sequencing used immunoSEQ multiplex PCR; TCRdb keeps in-frame clones, though not all of them. The data show around 210,000 clones, with around four fifths seen just once and around 1.7% held by the top ten. Material for sequencing was PBMCs. These receptor sequences come from a middle-aged man in good health and CMV-seronegative. CDR3s include the opening cysteine and the closing phenylalanine or tryptophan. D genes are given only for firm matches. Rows may omit the clone size; those that give it use once, few, many or a size class.

D: -; J: TRBJ2-7; size: -; V: TRBV14; DNA: TGTGCCAGCAGCCAAGCGGGACATCTCGAGCAGTACTTC; CDR3: CASSQAGHLEQYF
D: -; J: TRBJ2-1; size: -; V: TRBV15; DNA: TGTGCCACCAGCAGAACTCTAGCGTTAAGCTCCTACAATGAGCAGTTCTTC; CDR3: CATSRTLALSSYNEQFF
D: TRBD1; J: TRBJ1-6; size: -; V: TRBV2; DNA: TGTGCCAGCAGTGGGACAGGGCCCTATAATTCACCCCTCCACTTT; CDR3: CASSGTGPYNSPLHF
D: -; J: TRBJ2-3; size: -; V: TRBV11-3; DNA: TGTGCCAGCAGCGGGACATCTCAGGCGCAGTATTTT; CDR3: CASSGTSQAQYF
D: TRBD1; J: TRBJ2-5; size: -; V: TRBV7-3; DNA: TGTGCCAGCAGCTCGGACAGGGGAGAGACCCAGTACTTC; CDR3: CASSSDRGETQYF
D: -; J: TRBJ2-7; size: once; V: TRBV5-1; DNA: TGCGCCAGCAGCTTCGCAGGCCGCTCGTACTTC; CDR3: CASSFAGRSYF
D: -; J: TRBJ2-3; size: -; V: TRBV10-3; DNA: TGTGCCATCAGTCTGGACAGCAGCACAGATACGCAGTATTTT; CDR3: CAISLDSSTDTQYF
D: TRBD1; J: TRBJ1-2; size: -; V: TRBV7-9; DNA: TGTGCCAGCAGCTTCCGACAGGGTGGCTTGGGCTATGGCTACACCTTC; CDR3: CASSFRQGGLGYGYTF
D: TRBD2; J: TRBJ2-7; size: few; V: TRBV2; DNA: TGTGCCAGCAGTCAAAGCGGGGCCAACTACGAGCAGTACTTC; CDR3: CASSQSGANYEQYF
D: -; J: TRBJ2-7; size: -; V: TRBV25-1; DNA: TGTGCCAGCAGTGAATATGGGGGCGGGAGTTTCGACGAGCAGTACTTC; CDR3: CASSEYGGGSFDEQYF
D: TRBD1; J: TRBJ2-7; size: -; V: TRBV5-1; DNA: TGCGCCAGCAGCTTCGGTTCGGACAGGGGAAACGAGCAGTACTTC; CDR3: CASSFGSDRGNEQYF
D: -; J: TRBJ2-7; size: -; V: TRBV27; DNA: TGTGCCAGCAGACCCCCCAGGGTATACGAGCAGTACTTC; CDR3: CASRPPRVYEQYF
D: TRBD1; J: TRBJ1-2; size: once; V: TRBV18; DNA: TGTGCCAGCTCACCGGACAGGGGGCAGGGCTACACCTTC; CDR3: CASSPDRGQGYTF
D: -; J: TRBJ2-7; size: -; V: TRBV18; DNA: TGTGCCAGCTCACGTGAAGGGACTGTACCATCCTACGAGCAGTACTTC; CDR3: CASSREGTVPSYEQYF
D: -; J: TRBJ1-1; size: once; V: TRBV7-9; DNA: TGTGCCAGCAGCCTGACAGGGAACACTGAAGCTTTCTTT; CDR3: CASSLTGNTEAFF
D: TRBD2; J: TRBJ2-7; size: -; V: TRBV7-2; DNA: TGTGCCAGCAGCAAGGGACTAGCAGACTACGAGCAGTACTTC; CDR3: CASSKGLADYEQYF
D: TRBD1; J: TRBJ2-7; size: -; V: TRBV9; DNA: TGTGCCAGCAGCCTCGGACAGGGGGCTGTGGACGAGCAGTACTTC; CDR3: CASSLGQGAVDEQYF
D: TRBD2; J: TRBJ2-1; size: -; V: TRBV9; DNA: TGTGCCAGCAGCGTTGGCGCGGGAGGTAGCAATGAGCAGTTCTTC; CDR3: CASSVGAGGSNEQFF
D: -; J: TRBJ2-3; size: -; V: TRBV27; DNA: TGTGCCAGCAGTTTCGAGGGAACAGATACGCAGTATTTT; CDR3: CASSFEGTDTQYF
D: -; J: TRBJ2-7; size: -; V: TRBV9; DNA: TGTGCCAGCAGCTCCCCCCGGGAAACTCACTCCTACGAGCAGTACTTC; CDR3: CASSSPRETHSYEQYF
D: -; J: TRBJ1-1; size: few; V: TRBV21-1; DNA: TGTGCCAGCAGCAACCAGGACTGGGACAGGGCGGTTTTCTTT; CDR3: CASSNQDWDRAVFF
D: -; J: TRBJ1-4; size: -; V: TRBV20-1; DNA: TGCAGTGCTAGTTCTAACTCTGAACTGTTTTTT; CDR3: CSASSNSELFF
D: -; J: TRBJ1-5; size: -; V: TRBV15; DNA: TGTGCCACCAGCAGAGATAACAGGAAAGATCAGCCCCAGCATTTT; CDR3: CATSRDNRKDQPQHF
D: -; J: TRBJ2-7; size: few; V: TRBV5-1; DNA: TGCGCCAGCAGAGCGTCCCCTTCTTCCTACGAGCAGTACTTC; CDR3: CASRASPSSYEQYF
D: -; J: TRBJ1-1; size: -; V: TRBV5-1; DNA: TGCGCCAGCAGAACCCAGGGTGGCACTGAAGCTTTCTTT; CDR3: CASRTQGGTEAFF
D: -; J: TRBJ2-1; size: -; V: TRBV29-1; DNA: TGCAGCGTGGATGGTACAGCCTACAATGAGCAGTTCTTC; CDR3: CSVDGTAYNEQFF
D: TRBD1; J: TRBJ1-2; size: -; V: TRBV6-4; DNA: TGTGCCAGCAGTGACAACAGGGGATATGGCTACACCTTC; CDR3: CASSDNRGYGYTF
D: TRBD1; J: TRBJ1-5; size: -; V: TRBV6-6; DNA: TGTGCCAGCAGTTACTCCGGACAGGGGGCAAGTCAGCCCCAGCATTTT; CDR3: CASSYSGQGASQPQHF
D: TRBD1; J: TRBJ2-1; size: once; V: TRBV7-9; DNA: TGTGCCAGCAGTTCTACCCGGGACAGGAGGCGCTACAATGAGCAGTTCTTC; CDR3: CASSSTRDRRRYNEQFF
D: TRBD2; J: TRBJ2-3; size: -; V: TRBV5-4; DNA: TGTGCCAGCAGCTTGGAAGGACTAGCGGGAAGGTCAGATACGCAGTATTTT; CDR3: CASSLEGLAGRSDTQYF
D: TRBD1; J: TRBJ1-1; size: -; V: TRBV5-1; DNA: TGCGCCAGCAGCTTGGAACAGGGGCGCACTGAAGCTTTCTTT; CDR3: CASSLEQGRTEAFF
D: TRBD2; J: TRBJ2-3; size: -; V: TRBV5-1; DNA: TGCGCCAGCAGCTCACGACTAGCGGGGGGGGGAGATACGCAGTATTTT; CDR3: CASSSRLAGGGDTQYF
D: -; J: TRBJ2-1; size: once; V: TRBV28; DNA: TGTGCCAGCAGTTTATCTATCAATGAGCAGTTCTTC; CDR3: CASSLSINEQFF
D: -; J: TRBJ1-4; size: -; V: TRBV5-1; DNA: TGCGCCAGCAGCACCGGACCTACGGAGGGGGAAAAACTGTTTTTT; CDR3: CASSTGPTEGEKLFF
D: -; J: TRBJ2-3; size: -; V: TRBV5-1; DNA: TGCGCCAGCAGCTTGAGGTCGGCTAGCGTGGGTAGCACAGATACGCAGTATTTT; CDR3: CASSLRSASVGSTDTQYF
D: TRBD2; J: TRBJ2-3; size: -; V: TRBV5-8; DNA: TGTGCCAGCAGCCCGGGGACTAGCGGGTACACAGATACGCAGTATTTT; CDR3: CASSPGTSGYTDTQYF
D: -; J: TRBJ2-1; size: -; V: TRBV11-2; DNA: TGTGCCAGCAGCTTGAGTGCAACCGAGCAGTTCTTC; CDR3: CASSLSATEQFF
D: -; J: TRBJ1-4; size: -; V: TRBV27; DNA: TGTGCCAGCAGCGAAAATAGAGGGGAAAAACTGTTTTTT; CDR3: CASSENRGEKLFF
D: -; J: TRBJ1-1; size: -; V: TRBV7-9; DNA: TGTGCCAGCAGCTTAGCTGGGAGGATGAACACTGAAGCTTTCTTT; CDR3: CASSLAGRMNTEAFF
D: TRBD2; J: TRBJ2-3; size: -; V: TRBV30; DNA: TGTGCCTGGAGTGTACGTGCGGGAGGGTTAGATACGCAGTATTTT; CDR3: CAWSVRAGGLDTQYF
D: -; J: TRBJ1-5; size: -; V: TRBV5-6; DNA: TGTGCCAGCAGCTTGCGGGCCGGGGGATCTGGCAATCAGCCCCAGCATTTT; CDR3: CASSLRAGGSGNQPQHF